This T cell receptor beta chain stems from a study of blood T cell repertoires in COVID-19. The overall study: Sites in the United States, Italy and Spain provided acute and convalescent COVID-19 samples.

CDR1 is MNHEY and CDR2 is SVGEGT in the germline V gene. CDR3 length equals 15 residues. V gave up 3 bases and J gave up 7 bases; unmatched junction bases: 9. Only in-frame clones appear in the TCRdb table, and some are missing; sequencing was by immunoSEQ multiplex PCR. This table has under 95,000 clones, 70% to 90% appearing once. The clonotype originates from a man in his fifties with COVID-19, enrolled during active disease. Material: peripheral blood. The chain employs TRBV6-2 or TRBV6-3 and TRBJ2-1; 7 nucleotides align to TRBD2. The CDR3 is CASSYQRGQGNEQFF. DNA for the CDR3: TGTGCCAGCAGTTATCAGCGGGGTCAGGGTAATGAGCAGTTCTTC.